A single TCR beta chain is shown here with its context. The antigen is not known. RNA transcripts were the template, and TCR beta CDR3 regions were amplified from them. HTBI-primed first-round RT-PCR preceded second-round multiplex PCR. TCRdb processed the multiplex PCR reads anew with MiXCR; each CDR3 protein has one entry. The data show 650,000 to 900,000 distinct CDR3 sequences, 40% seen once. This specimen belongs to a study of Graves' ophthalmopathy and Graves' hyperthyroidism. Study-wide results and limits: Progression of ophthalmopathy was predicted by the model with about 66% sensitivity and 72.22% specificity. Thyroid clonotypes that were expanded above 0.001 frequency mostly also appeared in blood.

CDR3 length: 14 amino acids. Germline V CDR1 and CDR2: SQVTM, ANQGSEA. V was clipped by 5 bases and J by 5 bases, with 15 bases between them. Donors with ophthalmopathy: moderate-to-severe activity, CAS ≥3, NOSPECS ≥4, duration under 3 months. PBMCs stemmed from 9 to 10 ml of fresh peripheral blood. The sequencing input was peripheral blood. The chain joins TRBV29-1 to TRBJ2-2, with D possibly called TRBD1 or TRBD2 (5 bases each). The receptor's source is an adult man with Graves' ophthalmopathy. The chain's CDR3 is CSVFMAGRTGELFF. The CDR3 nucleotides are TGCAGCGTTTTCATGGCAGGGAGAACCGGGGAGCTGTTTTTT.